A selection of T cell receptor beta chains follows, all from one sample in a study of T-cell memory formation after mild COVID-19. TCRdb reprocessed the 5' RACE reads with MiXCR, giving one entry per CDR3 protein. The sample contains around 320,000 distinct CDR3 sequences, 25% to 30% of which appear only once. The sequenced sample was PBMCs or a T cell subset sorted from them (not recorded which). These receptors were taken from an adult woman who had mild COVID-19 (a few samples of this study predate the infection). Cell type and time point are not known. Both conserved end residues are part of each CDR3. D genes are given only for firm matches. The listing skips clone size in some rows; elsewhere it reads once, few, many or a size class.

clone_size	d_call	j_call	v_call	cdr3_aa	cdr3_nt
.	.	TRBJ1-2	TRBV6-6	CASSQRRVDYGYTF	TGTGCCAGCAGTCAGAGGAGGGTAGACTATGGCTACACCTTC
.	.	TRBJ1-5	TRBV7-2	CASSARGDQPQHF	TGTGCCAGCAGCGCGCGGGGCGATCAGCCCCAGCATTTT
.	TRBD1	TRBJ1-4	TRBV23-1	CASSQHLGRTGSIDEKLFF	TGCGCCAGCAGTCAACACCTGGGAAGGACAGGGTCAATCGATGAAAAACTGTTTTTT
few	.	TRBJ2-1	TRBV7-9	CASSPGNVKFF	TGTGCCAGCAGCCCAGGGAATGTGAAGTTCTTC
few	.	TRBJ2-7	TRBV2	CASIGQGGSYEQYF	TGTGCCAGCATAGGCCAGGGGGGATCCTACGAGCAGTACTTC
few	TRBD1	TRBJ1-1	TRBV2	CASRSGGTEAFF	TGTGCCAGCAGGTCAGGGGGCACTGAAGCTTTCTTT
.	.	TRBJ2-7	TRBV24-1	CATSDGPEQRYEQYF	TGTGCCACCAGTGATGGACCGGAACAGCGGTACGAGCAGTACTTC
.	TRBD2	TRBJ2-4	TRBV20-1	CSARGLAGTSYGIQYF	TGCAGTGCTAGAGGTCTAGCCGGGACTAGCTACGGCATTCAGTACTTC
.	.	TRBJ2-2	TRBV2	CASTREAGTNTGELFF	TGTGCCAGCACCCGAGAAGCAGGGACGAACACCGGGGAGCTGTTTTTT
.	TRBD2	TRBJ2-1	TRBV3-1	CASSPSGLAGLNEQFF	TGTGCCAGCAGCCCATCAGGACTAGCGGGGCTCAATGAGCAGTTCTTC
few	.	TRBJ1-4	TRBV7-6	CASSLQATNEKLFF	TGTGCCAGCAGCCTACAGGCAACTAATGAAAAACTGTTTTTT
few	.	TRBJ1-1	TRBV4-1	CASSQGAGGAGNTEAFF	TGCGCCAGCAGCCAAGGGGCAGGAGGGGCAGGGAACACTGAAGCTTTCTTT
once	.	TRBJ2-7	TRBV19	CASSPQEPYEQYF	TGTGCCAGCAGTCCGCAGGAACCCTACGAGCAGTACTTC